This passage covers 4 T cell receptor beta chains from one sample sequenced in a study of T cell responses to AZD1222 COVID-19 vaccine. The protocol was immunoSEQ multiplex PCR, while the TCRdb copy is restricted to in-frame clones and leaves out a portion. Seen here are approximately 200,000 clones, approximately 93% observed once, and the top ten hold more than 0.8%. Specimen: peripheral blood, collected 28 days after the second AZD1222 dose. These receptors were taken from an adult who received the AZD1222 COVID-19 vaccine.

The chain is built from TRBV11-2 and TRBJ2-7, with no clear D. The CDR3 sequence is 14 residues long. Between the trimmed V and J ends, which lost 0 bases and 0 bases, there was a span of 6 bases. CDR1 SGHAT and CDR2 FQNNGV come from the germline V gene. Written as DNA, the CDR3 is TGTGCCAGCAGCTTAGATTCTATCTCCTACGAGCAGTACTTC. It encodes CASSLDSISYEQYF.

The chain has TRBV6-2 or TRBV6-3 and TRBJ1-5; D may be TRBD1 (6 bases). V was pared by 0 bases and J by 3 bases, with 12 bases between. The CDR3 extends over 16 amino acids. Germline V gene sequence: CDR1 MNHEY, CDR2 SVGEGT. The CDR3 sequence: CASSYSQGNPNQPQHF. The CDR3 nucleotides read TGTGCCAGCAGTTACTCCCAGGGGAATCCCAATCAGCCCCAGCATTTT.

V and J are TRBV29-1 and TRBJ2-3; either TRBD1 or TRBD2 may fit D (6 bases each). The V gene's germline CDR1 is SQVTM and CDR2 ANQGSEA. CDR3 length: 13 amino acids. V was clipped by 4 bases and J by 5 bases, with 13 bases between them. The CDR3 here is CSVALGGQDTQYF. CDR3 DNA sequence: TGCAGCGTTGCTCTGGGGGGCCAAGATACGCAGTATTTT.

Notes on this clone: The junction does not match germline at one end; this may be a read error. The chain's CDR3 is CASTLLQGKNTIYF. In DNA, the CDR3 is TGTGCCAGCACCTTACTGCAGGGGAAGAACACCATATATTTT. The chain employs TRBV7-2 and TRBJ1-3, with D possibly matching TRBD1 (6 bases). The germline CDR1 and CDR2 sequences are SGHTA and FQGNSA. The CDR3 covers 14 residues.